These T cell receptor beta chains were read from a single sample in a study of technical replicates of blood from a handful of donors. Sequencing was performed with immunoSEQ multiplex PCR; in TCRdb, only in-frame clones are kept and a portion is missing. Among approximately 87,000 clones listed, 94% were seen once. The sequencing sample was made of T cells isolated from PBMCs. All receptors come from a human donor in good health. The CDR3 runs from the conserved cysteine through the conserved F or W. The order of the fields is J gene, V gene, clone size, D gene, CDR3 DNA, CDR3 protein. D genes are given only for firm matches. Where a row states a size, it is once, few, many or the class of an expanded clone; other rows omit it.

TRBJ2-7,TRBV5-1,NA,NA,TGCGCCAGCAGGTTCTCCGGGACACCCTACGAGCAGTACTTC,CASRFSGTPYEQYF
TRBJ1-2,TRBV6-1,NA,NA,TGTGCCAGCAGTGGAACAGGGCACTTATATGGCTACACCTTC,CASSGTGHLYGYTF
TRBJ1-2,TRBV9,NA,NA,TGTGCCAGCAGCGGTCCCTATGCGGGATCAAGGGCTAACTATGGCTACACCTTC,CASSGPYAGSRANYGYTF
TRBJ2-3,TRBV28,NA,NA,TGTGCCAGCAGTGTGCGGGGGCCCAGCACAGATACGCAGTATTTT,CASSVRGPSTDTQYF
TRBJ2-7,TRBV19,NA,TRBD1,TGTGCCAGTAGTATTCCGGGACAGGGGGCGTTCGAGCAGTACTTC,CASSIPGQGAFEQYF
TRBJ2-2,TRBV5-8,NA,NA,TGTGCCAGCAGCTTGTATAGTGCGTCGAACACCGGGGAGCTGTTTTTT,CASSLYSASNTGELFF
TRBJ2-7,TRBV20-1,once,NA,TGCAGTGTAAGCGGCTACGAGCAGTACTTC,CSVSGYEQYF
TRBJ2-3,TRBV5-1,once,NA,TGCGCCAGCAGCTTGGACTTTCGGCTAAGAGACTCGGGCACAGATACGCAGTATTTT,CASSLDFRLRDSGTDTQYF
TRBJ2-7,TRBV25-1,NA,TRBD1,TGTGCCAGCAGTGTGGGGACAGGCTCCTACGAGCAGTACTTC,CASSVGTGSYEQYF
TRBJ2-7,TRBV29-1,NA,TRBD1,TGCAGCGTTGAGGCCCCGGGCAGGGGGTACGAGCAGTACTTC,CSVEAPGRGYEQYF
TRBJ1-4,TRBV5-6,NA,TRBD1,TGTGCCAGCAGGGTGACAGGGGGTAGTGAAAAACTGTTTTTT,CASRVTGGSEKLFF
TRBJ2-7,TRBV29-1,NA,TRBD1,TGCAGCGTTGAAGGGACCCACAGGGGGAGCTCCTACGAGCAGTACTTC,CSVEGTHRGSSYEQYF
TRBJ2-1,TRBV2,NA,NA,TGTGCCGGTACGGCCTACAATGAGCAGTTCTTC,CAGTAYNEQFF
TRBJ1-2,TRBV2,NA,NA,TGTGCCAGCAGGGCCGACAGGAACTATGGCTACACCTTC,CASRADRNYGYTF
TRBJ1-5,TRBV2,once,TRBD1,TGTGCCAGCGGCGAGGGGGCAGGCAATCAGCCCCAGCATTTT,CASGEGAGNQPQHF
TRBJ1-2,TRBV14,NA,TRBD1,TGTGCCAGCAGCCAAGTTTTAACAGGGGTTGATGGCTACACCTTC,CASSQVLTGVDGYTF
TRBJ2-1,TRBV4-2,NA,NA,TGTGCCAGCAGCCTACCACCTGATTCGGTAATCCCCTCCTACAATGAGCAGTTCTTC,CASSLPPDSVIPSYNEQFF